This T cell receptor beta chain was sequenced during a study of blood T cell repertoires in COVID-19. Turning to the study itself: Italy, Spain and the United States were the sources of the convalescent and acute COVID-19 samples. The cDNA or gDNA used as material had been derived from T cells, B-cell-depleted T cells, or PBMCs.

CDR1 KGHSH and CDR2 LQKENI come from the germline V gene. This CDR3 has 13 residues. Trimming removed 5 bases at V and 0 bases at J, with 5 bases between. TCRdb's table, derived via immunoSEQ multiplex PCR, lists solely in-frame clones and lacks some. In the table there are about 140,000 clones, around 89% of which are singletons. This chain links TRBV18 with TRBJ2-4; the D gene is possibly TRBD2 (5 bases). The clonotype was recovered from a man aged 60 to 69 with active or convalescent COVID-19. The sequenced sample was peripheral blood. CDR3 nucleotides: TGTGCCAGCTCAGCGGGAGCCAAAAACATTCAGTACTTC. Amino acid sequence: CASSAGAKNIQYF.